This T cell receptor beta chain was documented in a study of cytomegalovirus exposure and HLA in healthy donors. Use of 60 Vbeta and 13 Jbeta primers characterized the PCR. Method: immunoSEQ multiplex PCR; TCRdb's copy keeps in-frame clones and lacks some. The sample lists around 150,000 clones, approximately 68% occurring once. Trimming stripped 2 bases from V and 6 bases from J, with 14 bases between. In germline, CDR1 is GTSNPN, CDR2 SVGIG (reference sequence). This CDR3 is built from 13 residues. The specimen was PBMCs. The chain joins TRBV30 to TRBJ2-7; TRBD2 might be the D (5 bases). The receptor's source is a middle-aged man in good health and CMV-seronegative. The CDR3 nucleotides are TGTGCCTGGAGTTGGACCTTAGGAGGCGAGCAGTACTTC. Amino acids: CAWSWTLGGEQYF.